This T cell receptor (beta chain) comes out of a study of PD-1 and CTLA-4 blockade in melanoma (dated by TCRdb to the early 2020s). Study-level background: In patients with melanoma, the researchers looked at the effects of CTLA-4 blockade versus PD-1 blockade on the CD8 T cell response that was melanoma-reactive.

The V end gives up 6 bases and the J end 6 bases, leaving 4 bases in the junction not matched to a gene. There are 13 amino acids in the CDR3, from cysteine to phenylalanine inclusive. This entry keeps only the CDR3 DNA: 39 bases, framed from base 1. Based on the germline V gene, the CDR1 and CDR2 sequences are LGHNT and FRNRAP. Libraries were built with the immunoSEQ multiplex PCR assay. TCRdb re-hosts the immuneACCESS table, in-frame sequences only. Its copies lack some clones; in the studies checked, an unresolved V gene accounts for under half of them, and the cause for the rest is not known. The sample table contains tens of thousands of clones; only one count was recorded for approximately 89% of them. Together, the top ten hold approximately 8.6% of the sample. Concerning this clone: This receptor's antigen is unknown. Within one base of it there is no much larger clone, and no base qualities were kept.

The V and J segments used are TRBV12-5 and TRBJ2-2; TRBD1 aligns with 7 central bases. The material sequenced was CD8+ T cells from peripheral blood, taken from a patient given anti-PD-1 treatment. The TCR sequence derives from a human donor with melanoma. CDR3 loop: CASGLTGAGELFF. The bases are TGTGCTAGTGGCCTTACAGGGGCCGGGGAGCTGTTTTTT.